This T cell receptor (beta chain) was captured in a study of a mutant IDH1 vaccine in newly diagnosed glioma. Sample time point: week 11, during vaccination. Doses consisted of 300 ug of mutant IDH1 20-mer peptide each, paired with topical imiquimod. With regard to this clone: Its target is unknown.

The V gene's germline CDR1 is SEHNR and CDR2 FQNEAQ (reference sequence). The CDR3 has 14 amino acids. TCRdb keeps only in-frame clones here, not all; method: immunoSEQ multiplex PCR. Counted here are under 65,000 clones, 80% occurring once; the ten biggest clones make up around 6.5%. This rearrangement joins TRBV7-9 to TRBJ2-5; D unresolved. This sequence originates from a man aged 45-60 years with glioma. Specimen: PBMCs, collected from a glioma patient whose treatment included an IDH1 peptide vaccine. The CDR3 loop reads CARPWTGLPETQYF. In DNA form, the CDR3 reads TGTGCTCGTCCGTGGACCGGCCTTCCAGAGACCCAGTACTTC. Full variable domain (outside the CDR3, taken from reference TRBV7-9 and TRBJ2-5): DTGVSQNPRHKITKRGQNVTFRCDPISEHNRLYWYRQTLGQGPEFLTYFQNEAQLEKSRLLSDRFSAERPKGSFSTLEIQRTEQGDSAMYLCARPWTGLPETQYFGPGTRLLVL.